Shown below are 12 T cell receptor beta chains from a single sample sequenced in a study of low-dose radiotherapy and immunotherapy resistance in tumors. Both TCRalpha and TCRbeta chains were reverse transcribed with V-gene-specific primers. PCR amplification of the TCRs was performed with Phusion for 20 to 25 PCR cycles, and it relied on a constant-region primer together with a V-primer adapter. TCRdb used MiXCR to reprocess the reads, holding one entry per CDR3 protein. Counted here are about 80,000 distinct CDR3 sequences, 15% to 20% occurring once; the ten biggest clones make up approximately 1.5%. Time point here: after trial treatment. Documented treatment: LDRT plus nivolumab, ipilimumab, low-dose cyclophosphamide and aspirin (RACIN trial). The specimen was PBMCs, collected after low-dose radiotherapy plus immunotherapy. The receptor set was obtained from a male donor with prostate cancer.

Regarding this clonotype: One end of the junction fails to match germline, which may point to a read error. The chain employs TRBV4-3 and TRBJ2-7, with 10 nucleotides matching TRBD2. CDR1 is LGHNA and CDR2 is YSLEER in the germline V gene. There are 15 residues in the CDR3. The DNA for the CDR3 is TGCGCCAGCAGCCAAGATTCGACTAGCGGGTACGAGAAGTACTTC. Translation: CASSQDSTSGYEKYF.

The sample holds many counts of this clonotype. The rearrangement joins TRBV29-1 to TRBJ1-1, with a possible D match to TRBD1 (6 bases). Trimming stripped 4 bases from V and 6 bases from J, with 12 bases between. The CDR3 runs 12 residues. Germline V gene lookup returns CDR1 SQVTM and CDR2 ANQGSEA. CDR3 bases: TGCAGCGTTGGGGAGGGGGACCCTGAAGCTTTCTTT. The encoded protein is CSVGEGDPEAFF.

Concerning this clonotype itself: It is likely a read error: a sequence one base away is far more abundant. This chain connects TRBV11-2 to TRBJ2-1, with D perhaps matching TRBD1 or TRBD2 (5 bases each). The CDR3 has 14 amino acids. Trimming took off 1 base at V and 13 bases at J, with 17 bases between the two ends. Germline V gene lookup returns CDR1 SGHAT and CDR2 FQNNGV. In nucleotides, the CDR3 is TGTGCCAGCAGCTTAGCGTGGCAAGGGGAGACCCAGTTCTTC. Amino acid sequence: CASSLAWQGETQFF. Full variable domain (remainder filled in from reference TRBV11-2 and TRBJ2-1): EAGVAQSPRYKIIEKRQSVAFWCNPISGHATLYWYQQILGQGPKLLIQFQNNGVVDDSQLPKDRFSAERLKGVDSTLKIQPAKLEDSAVYLCASSLAWQGETQFFGPGTRLTVL.

This clonotype was counted many times. This sequence joins TRBV2 and TRBJ2-1; 13 bases are a match to TRBD2. This CDR3 region has 14 residues. Germline CDR1 is SNHLY and CDR2 is FYNNEI. The V segment lost 7 bases and the J segment 10 bases; nucleotides outside the gene matches: 7. The CDR3 is CASTEGGLAGEQFF. The CDR3 DNA sequence: TGTGCCAGCACCGAAGGGGGACTAGCGGGAGAGCAGTTCTTC.

The chain is built from TRBV27 and TRBJ2-7; possible D gene TRBD1, 6 bases. V gave up 7 bases and J gave up 4 bases, with 17 bases separating them. The CDR3 consists of 14 residues. Germline CDR1 and CDR2: MNHEY and SMNVEV (reference sequence). The DNA of the CDR3 is TGTGCCAGCACCACCAGGGGCAGGAGGTACGAGCAGTACTTC. Translating gives CASTTRGRRYEQYF.

This clonotype appeared many times. V is TRBV7-9 and J is TRBJ1-3, with 11 positions matching TRBD1. V lost 5 bases to trimming and J lost 7 bases; unmatched junction nucleotides: 10. Germline V CDR1 and CDR2: SEHNR, FQNEAQ (reference sequence). This CDR3 is built from 16 residues. CDR3 loop: CASSPEGQGDWNTIYF. The DNA of the CDR3 is TGTGCCAGCAGCCCAGAGGGACAGGGGGATTGGAACACCATATATTTT.

This clonotype was detected ten times or more. The chain carries TRBV5-1 and TRBJ2-3, with no clear D. CDR1 and CDR2 (germline): SGHRS, YFSETQ. There are 15 residues in the CDR3. The germline V and J ends were trimmed by 0 bases and 4 bases, with 12 bases remaining between them. In DNA, the CDR3 is TGCGCCAGCAGCTTGGGGGTTTCGTCGCCAGATACGCAGTATTTT. Amino acids: CASSLGVSSPDTQYF.

This clonotype was counted ten times or more. The chain joins TRBV19 to TRBJ2-1, with D tentatively TRBD1 (6 bases). The CDR3 loop spans 13 amino acids. The germline V gene encodes CDR1 LNHDA and CDR2 SQIVND (reference sequence). The V and J ends lost 3 bases and 6 bases respectively, with 9 bases between them. CDR3 coding DNA: TGTGCCAGTAGTATGGGCAGGGGCAATGAGCAGTTCTTC. Its protein product is CASSMGRGNEQFF.

By sample share, this clonotype is medium-sized. The chain links TRBV5-6 to TRBJ2-1; the D is unclear. CDR3 length equals 14 residues. Trimming shortened V by 0 bases and J by 5 bases, and 9 bases separated the two germline ends. Germline values: CDR1 SGHDT, CDR2 YYEEEE. The CDR3 protein is CASSLVGRNNEQFF. The CDR3 region has the DNA TGTGCCAGCAGCTTGGTAGGCCGAAACAATGAGCAGTTCTTC.

This clonotype was found many times. The V and J genes are TRBV7-6 and TRBJ2-7; D not resolved. Germline assignment: CDR1 SGHVS and CDR2 FNYEAQ. The CDR3 has 12 residues. Between the trimmed V and J ends, which lost 2 bases and 4 bases, there was a span of 6 bases. The DNA for the CDR3 is TGTGCCAGCAGCTTAACGCCGTACGAGCAGTACTTC. It yields the protein CASSLTPYEQYF.

In its sample, this clonotype was seen many times. The V gene is TRBV10-3, the J gene TRBJ2-7; D is uncertain. Germline V CDR1 and CDR2: ENHRY, SYGVKD. The CDR3 sequence is 14 residues long. Trimming stripped 3 bases from V and 3 bases from J, with 12 bases between. CDR3 nucleotide sequence: TGTGCCATCAGTGACTCACAGAGGTTCTACGAGCAGTACTTC. Amino acids: CAISDSQRFYEQYF.

Notes on this clonotype: This likely stems from a read error, as it lies one base from a far larger clone. CDR3 sequence: CASSFSYEQFF. CDR3 nucleotide sequence: TGTGCCAGCAGCTTCTCCTACGAGCAGTTCTTC. The chain employs TRBV5-3 and TRBJ2-1; D unresolved. TRBV5-3 is sorted into the ORF group, with uncertain function. The CDR3 is 11 amino acids.